Sequencing of this T cell receptor beta chain was carried out in a study of shared clonotypes between healthy human individuals. As for the study in general: Per donor, CD8 memory used one plate, CD8 naive used two, CD4 memory used three and CD4 naive used three.

Only CD45RO-negative cells positively selected for CCR7 counted as naive CD8 cells, so terminally differentiated effector memory CD45RA+ cells were excluded. Findings and caveats of the study: Measured sharing among donors was expected to vary with sequencing depth. A handful of donors shared around 5.1% of their naive CD4 clonotypes. The genetic and exposure-history diversity represented was limited by few donors.

This CDR3 spans 17 amino acids. Germline V CDR1 and CDR2: SEHNR, FQNEAQ (reference sequence). J gave up 0 bases and V 2 bases, and 7 bases lay outside the gene matches. The sample holds one count of this clone. Its antigen remains unknown. Here immunoSEQ multiplex PCR was the method, and the copy in TCRdb shows in-frame clones only, minus some. The sample has about 580,000 clones; roughly 98% are singletons. The clonotype comes from a man aged 25 to 45 in good health. This chain connects TRBV7-9 to TRBJ2-1; 7 bases are a match to TRBD2. The sequenced sample consisted of naive CD8+ T cells sorted from blood. The CDR3 protein is CASSLTSGGSSYNEQFF. CDR3 DNA: TGTGCCAGCAGCTTAACATCGGGCGGGAGCTCCTACAATGAGCAGTTCTTC.